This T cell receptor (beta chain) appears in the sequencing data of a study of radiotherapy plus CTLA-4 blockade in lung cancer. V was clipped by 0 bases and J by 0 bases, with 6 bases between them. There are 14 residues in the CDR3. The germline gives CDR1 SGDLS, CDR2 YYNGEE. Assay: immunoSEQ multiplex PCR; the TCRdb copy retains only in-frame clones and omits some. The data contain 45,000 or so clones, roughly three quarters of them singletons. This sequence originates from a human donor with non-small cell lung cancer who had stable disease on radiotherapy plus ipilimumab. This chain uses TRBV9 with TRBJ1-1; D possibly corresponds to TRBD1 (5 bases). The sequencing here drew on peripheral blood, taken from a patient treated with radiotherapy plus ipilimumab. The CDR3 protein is CASSVGQLNTEAFF. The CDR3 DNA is TGTGCCAGCAGCGTAGGACAGTTGAACACTGAAGCTTTCTTT.